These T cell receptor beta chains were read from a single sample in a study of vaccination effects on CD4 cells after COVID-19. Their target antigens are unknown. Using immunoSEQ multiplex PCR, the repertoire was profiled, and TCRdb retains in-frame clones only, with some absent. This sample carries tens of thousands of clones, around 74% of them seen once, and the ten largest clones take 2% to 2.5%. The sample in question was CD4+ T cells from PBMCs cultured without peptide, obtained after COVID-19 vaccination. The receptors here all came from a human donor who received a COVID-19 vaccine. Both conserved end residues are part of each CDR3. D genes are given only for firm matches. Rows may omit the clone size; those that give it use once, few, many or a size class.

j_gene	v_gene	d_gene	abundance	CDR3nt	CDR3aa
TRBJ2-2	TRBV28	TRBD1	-	TGTGCCAGCAGTTTCCTTGGACAGGGTAGAACCGGGGAGCTGTTTTTT	CASSFLGQGRTGELFF
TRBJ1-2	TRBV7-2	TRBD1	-	TGTGCCAGCAGCTTAGATTACAGGGGGAACTATGGCTACACCTTC	CASSLDYRGNYGYTF
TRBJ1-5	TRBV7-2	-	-	TGTGCCAGCAGCTTAGGACCTGGTCAGCCCCAGCATTTT	CASSLGPGQPQHF
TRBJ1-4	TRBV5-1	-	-	TGCGCCAGCAGCGGAGACAGCCAGAATGAAAAACTGTTTTTT	CASSGDSQNEKLFF
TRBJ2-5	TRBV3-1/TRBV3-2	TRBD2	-	TGTGCCAGCAGTTCCCGGACTAGCGGGGGGGCGGGGGAGACCCAGTACTTC	CASSSRTSGGAGETQYF
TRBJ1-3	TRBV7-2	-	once	TGTGCCAGCAGCGGTCAGGGCTTCTCTGGAAACACCATATATTTT	CASSGQGFSGNTIYF
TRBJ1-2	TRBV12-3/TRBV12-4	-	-	TGTGCCAGCAGTGCAGGGTCTAACTATGGCTACACCTTC	CASSAGSNYGYTF
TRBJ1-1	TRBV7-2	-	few	TGTGCCAGCAGCTTAGTGGACACTGAAGCTTTCTTT	CASSLVDTEAFF
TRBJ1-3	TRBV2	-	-	TGTGCCAGCAGTCCGGCCCCGGGGGGTGGAAACACCATATATTTT	CASSPAPGGGNTIYF
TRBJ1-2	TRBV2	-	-	TGTGCCAGCAGTGACAGGCAGGGACTCTATGGCTACACCTTC	CASSDRQGLYGYTF
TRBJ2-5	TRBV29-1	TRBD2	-	TGCAGCGTTCGGGGGGGGGCATCCGAGACCCAGTACTTC	CSVRGGASETQYF
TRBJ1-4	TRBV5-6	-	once	TGTGCCAGCAGCTCTCCCCATCGGGTCGATGAAAAACTGTTTTTT	CASSSPHRVDEKLFF
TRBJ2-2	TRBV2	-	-	TGTGCCAGCATAAGCACCGGGGAGCTGTTTTTT	CASISTGELFF
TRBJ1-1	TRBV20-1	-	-	TGCAGTGCTAGTAGATCAGGGATGGAGAACACTGAAGCTTTCTTT	CSASRSGMENTEAFF
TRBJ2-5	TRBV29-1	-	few	TGCAGCGTTGAACCTGTGACCCAGTACTTC	CSVEPVTQYF
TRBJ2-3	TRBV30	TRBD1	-	TGTGCCTGGAGGCCCGGACAGGGGAGAACAGATACGCAGTATTTT	CAWRPGQGRTDTQYF
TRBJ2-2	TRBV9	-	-	TGTGCCAGCAGCGTAGGAGGATCCGTGGCCGGGGAGCTGTTTTTT	CASSVGGSVAGELFF
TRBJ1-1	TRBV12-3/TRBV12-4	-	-	TGTGCCAGCAGTCAATACCGGGACCCGGCTTTCTTT	CASSQYRDPAFF
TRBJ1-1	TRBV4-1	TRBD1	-	TGCGCCAGCAGCCAACTTCAAGGACAGGTTTACACTGAAGCTTTCTTT	CASSQLQGQVYTEAFF
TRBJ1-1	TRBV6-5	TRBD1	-	TGTGCCAGCAGCTTACAGGGGGTGGCGAACACTGAAGCTTTCTTT	CASSLQGVANTEAFF
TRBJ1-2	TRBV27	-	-	TGTGCCAGCAGTGCCAGGATTCCTATTTACTATGGCTACACCTTC	CASSARIPIYYGYTF
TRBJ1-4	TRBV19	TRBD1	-	TGTGCCAGTAGTTTCCCGGGACAGGGGTACGAAAAACTGTTTTTT	CASSFPGQGYEKLFF
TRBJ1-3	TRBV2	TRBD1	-	TGTGCCAGCAGTGTGGACAGGAGCTCTGGAAACACCATATATTTT	CASSVDRSSGNTIYF
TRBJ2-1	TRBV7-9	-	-	TGTGCCAGCAGCCCACTTGGGGGCCGGACCTACAATGAGCAGTTCTTC	CASSPLGGRTYNEQFF
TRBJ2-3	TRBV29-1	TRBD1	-	TGCAGCGTAGGGACAGGGGCGGATACGCAGTATTTT	CSVGTGADTQYF
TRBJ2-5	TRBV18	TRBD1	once	TGTGCCAGCTCACCAATCGGGACAGATCAAGAGACCCAGTACTTC	CASSPIGTDQETQYF
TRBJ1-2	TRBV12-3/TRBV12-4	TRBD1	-	TGTGCCAGCAGGGCCGGACAGGTTTATGGCTACACCTTC	CASRAGQVYGYTF
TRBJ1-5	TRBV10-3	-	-	TGTGCCATCAGTCCGGGGAGAGGCAATCAGCCCCAGCATTTT	CAISPGRGNQPQHF
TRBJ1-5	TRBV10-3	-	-	TGTGCCATCAGTGTAAATAATCAGCCCCAGCATTTT	CAISVNNQPQHF
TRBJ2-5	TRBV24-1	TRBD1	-	TGTGCCACCAGTGATAACAGGGGGCCCGGGGAGACCCAGTACTTC	CATSDNRGPGETQYF
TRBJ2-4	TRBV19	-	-	TGTGCCAGTAGTATTGGTGGTGGTAAAAACATTCAGTACTTC	CASSIGGGKNIQYF
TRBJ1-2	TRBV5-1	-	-	TGCGCCAGCAGCTCGGGACAATCTTATGGCTACACCTTC	CASSSGQSYGYTF
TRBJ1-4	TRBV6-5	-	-	TGTGCCAGCAGTTACTCGGGGGGAAAACTGTTTTTT	CASSYSGGKLFF
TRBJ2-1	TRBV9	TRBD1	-	TGTGCCAGCAGCGTATCGGGACAGAACTACAATGAGCAGTTCTTC	CASSVSGQNYNEQFF
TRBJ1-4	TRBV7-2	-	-	TGTGCCAGCAGTAAACTTCGGGGTGAAAAACTGTTTTTT	CASSKLRGEKLFF
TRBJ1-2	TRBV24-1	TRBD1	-	TGTGCCACCAGTGATCCCAGGACAGGGGAGGTGTATGGCTACACCTTC	CATSDPRTGEVYGYTF
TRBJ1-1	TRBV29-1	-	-	TGCAGCGTCGGAGGGGGGGGGAACACTGAAGCTTTCTTT	CSVGGGGNTEAFF
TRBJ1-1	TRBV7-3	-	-	TGTGCCAGCAGCCCAACGAGGTCTACTGAAGCTTTCTTT	CASSPTRSTEAFF
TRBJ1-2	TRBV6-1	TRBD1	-	TGTGCCAGCACACGACTACAGGGGGCGCAGGGCTACACCTTC	CASTRLQGAQGYTF
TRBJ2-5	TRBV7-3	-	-	TGTGCCAGCAGCTTTGGCCCTGCCCAAGGAGAGACCCAGTACTTC	CASSFGPAQGETQYF
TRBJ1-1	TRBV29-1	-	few	TGCAGCGTATTAGGGCGAAACACTGAAGCTTTCTTT	CSVLGRNTEAFF